This record covers a single T cell receptor (beta chain). Antigen: not known. This record comes from a study of graft-versus-host responses after intestinal transplantation. Points from the study as a whole: Early post-transplant falls in HvG clones accompanied the peak levels of circulating GvH clones.

CDR3 size: 11 residues. Germline-derived CDR1 and CDR2 are GTSNPN and SVGIG (reference sequence). Trimming stripped 4 bases from V and 8 bases from J, with 12 bases between. Assay used: immunoSEQ multiplex PCR; TCRdb lists only in-frame clones, some missing. The sample lists about 150,000 clones, around 90% occurring once. The sample consisted of unstimulated CD4+ T cells sorted from spleen or lymph node cells, taken before intestinal transplant. This TCR was sampled from a human donor who received an intestinal transplant. The J gene is TRBJ2-7, the V gene TRBV30; a possible D gene is TRBD1 (5 bases). For the CDR3, the DNA is TGTGCCTGGAAAGGCTCAGGGCAGCAGTACTTC. Its translation: CAWKGSGQQYF.